This T cell receptor (beta chain) came from a study of T cell responses to AZD1222 COVID-19 vaccine. Whole-study results and caveats: Distributed over spike, vaccine-associated CD4 TCRs predominated at 160-218 and 743-854. Donor demographics were predominantly white British with a female majority; clonal diversity may be underestimated.

TCRdb keeps only in-frame clones here, not all; method: immunoSEQ multiplex PCR. Of 90,000 to 100,000 clones listed, roughly nine tenths were seen once; the top ten hold approximately 3%. The CDR3 length is 15 residues. The V segment lost 5 bases and the J segment 10 bases; nucleotides outside the gene matches: 9. Germline V gene data show CDR1 as PRHDT and CDR2 as FYEKMQ (reference sequence). Notes on this clone: Its antigen remains unknown.

The chain uses TRBV13 and TRBJ1-6; 9 positions agree with TRBD1. Sequencing used peripheral blood, obtained on day 0 of AZD1222 vaccination. This clonotype was obtained from an adult in good health. The CDR3, as DNA: TGTGCCAGCAGCATGGGACAGGGCTTTGGCTCACCCCTCCACTTT. Protein: CASSMGQGFGSPLHF.